Described below is a single TCR beta chain sequence and its context. Assay: immunoSEQ multiplex PCR; the TCRdb copy retains only in-frame clones and omits some. In the table there are around 560,000 clones, approximately 96% of which are singletons. The ends were cut back, 6 bases at V and 8 bases at J, with 8 bases in the middle. The CDR3 has 11 amino acids. Germline lookup yields CDR1 MNHNS and CDR2 SASEGT. This sample is part of a study of shared clonotypes between healthy human individuals. Terminally differentiated effector memory CD45RA+ cells were left out of the naive CD8 fraction, which was CD45RO-negative and positively selected for CCR7.

The sample consisted of naive CD8+ T cells sorted from blood. This clonotype was sampled from a woman in her thirties in good health. The chain carries TRBV6-1 and TRBJ2-1; D remains unclear. CDR3 in amino acids: CASSGGHEQFF. CDR3 nucleotide sequence: TGTGCCAGCAGCGGTGGTCATGAGCAGTTCTTC.